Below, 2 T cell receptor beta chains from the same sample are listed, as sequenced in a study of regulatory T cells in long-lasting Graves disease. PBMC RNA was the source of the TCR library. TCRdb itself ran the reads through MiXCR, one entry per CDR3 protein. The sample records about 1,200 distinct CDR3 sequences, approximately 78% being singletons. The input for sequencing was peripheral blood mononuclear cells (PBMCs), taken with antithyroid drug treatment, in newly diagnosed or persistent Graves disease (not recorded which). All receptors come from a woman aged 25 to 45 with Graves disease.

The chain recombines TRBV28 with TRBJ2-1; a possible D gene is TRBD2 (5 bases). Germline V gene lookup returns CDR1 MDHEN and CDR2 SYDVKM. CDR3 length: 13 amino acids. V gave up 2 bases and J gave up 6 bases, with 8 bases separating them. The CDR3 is CASSLRGPNEQFF. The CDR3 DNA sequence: TGTGCCAGCAGTTTAAGAGGGCCCAATGAGCAGTTCTTC.

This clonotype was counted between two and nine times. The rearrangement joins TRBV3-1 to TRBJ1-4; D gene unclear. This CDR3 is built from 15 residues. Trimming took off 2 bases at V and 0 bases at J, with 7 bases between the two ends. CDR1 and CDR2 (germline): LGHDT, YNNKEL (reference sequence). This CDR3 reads CASSQTVATNEKLFF. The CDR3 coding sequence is TGTGCCAGCAGCCAAACAGTTGCAACTAATGAAAAACTGTTTTTT.